This is a list of T cell receptor beta chains from one sample in a study of T-cell memory formation after mild COVID-19. TCRdb reanalysed the 5' RACE reads using MiXCR and keeps one entry per CDR3 protein. Here the sample spans 300,000 or so distinct CDR3 sequences, more than 15% being singletons. Sequenced input: PBMCs or a T cell subset sorted from them (not recorded which). These receptors were taken from a man between 18 and 35 years old who had mild COVID-19 (a few samples of this study predate the infection). Cell type and time point are not known. The CDR3 runs from the conserved cysteine through the conserved F or W. A D gene is named only where the DNA matches it firmly. Clone size is not always given. Where it is, it says once, few, many or a class for expanded clones.

V gene	D gene	clone size	J gene	CDR3 DNA	CDR3 protein
TRBV29-1	.	.	TRBJ1-1	TGCAGCGTGGTACGACAGACTAACACTGAAGCTTTCTTT	CSVVRQTNTEAFF
TRBV5-1	.	few	TRBJ2-7	TGCGCCAGCAGCTTGGGGGAGGATATCTACGAGCAGTACTTC	CASSLGEDIYEQYF
TRBV20-1	.	few	TRBJ1-1	TGCAGTGCTCGCCGGGACGGGGACACTGAAGCTTTCTTT	CSARRDGDTEAFF
TRBV6-5	.	few	TRBJ2-5	TGTGCCAGCAGTTACGGTCGGGGGCAGCGAGAGACCCAGTACTTC	CASSYGRGQRETQYF
TRBV5-6	TRBD1	.	TRBJ1-6	TGTGCCAGCTCACGCTCGGGACAGGGGACTTCACCCCTCCACTTT	CASSRSGQGTSPLHF
TRBV27	TRBD2	.	TRBJ2-1	TGTGCCAGCAGACCGGGACTAGCGAACTACAATGAGCAGTTCTTC	CASRPGLANYNEQFF
TRBV7-9	.	.	TRBJ2-2	TGTGCCAGCAGCTCCCCCCTATGGGACACCGGGGAGCTGTTTTTT	CASSSPLWDTGELFF
TRBV15	.	few	TRBJ2-6	TGTGCCACCAGCTTGACCTCTGGGGCCAACGTCCTGACTTTC	CATSLTSGANVLTF
TRBV13	TRBD2	many	TRBJ2-5	TGTGCCAGCAGCTTAGGCCTAGCGGGGGGGCTCGAGACCCAGTACTTC	CASSLGLAGGLETQYF
TRBV6-5	TRBD1	few	TRBJ1-2	TGTGCCAGCACCCGCGGGACAGGGACGGGTGGCTACACCTTC	CASTRGTGTGGYTF
TRBV20-1	.	few	TRBJ1-2	TGCAGTGCTAGTTTACAGAACTATGGCTACACCTTC	CSASLQNYGYTF
TRBV10-3	.	few	TRBJ2-1	TGTGCCATCAGTGAGCTCCTGAAACAGCAGTTCTTC	CAISELLKQQFF
TRBV20-1	.	many	TRBJ1-1	TGCAGTGCTAGATTCGGGTCAGGGCCCACTGAAGCTTTCTTT	CSARFGSGPTEAFF
TRBV6-5	.	.	TRBJ1-4	TGTGCCAGCAGCCCCTTTGGTAATGAAAAACTGTTTTTT	CASSPFGNEKLFF
TRBV3-2	.	.	TRBJ2-3	TGTGCCAGCAGGTCGACGACCAGCACAGATACGCAGTATTTT	CASRSTTSTDTQYF
TRBV9	TRBD1	.	TRBJ1-4	TGTGCCAGCAGCGCCACGACAGGGCCTAATGAAAAACTGTTTTTT	CASSATTGPNEKLFF
TRBV4-2	TRBD1	few	TRBJ2-7	TGTGCCAGCAGCCAAACCGACAGGGGGCCGTACGAGCAGTACTTC	CASSQTDRGPYEQYF
TRBV5-1	.	few	TRBJ2-5	TGCGCCAGCAGCTTGGCGTGGTCGGAGACCCAGTACTTC	CASSLAWSETQYF
TRBV7-2	.	many	TRBJ1-1	TGTGCCAGCAGCTTATATGGCACTGAAGCTTTCTTT	CASSLYGTEAFF
TRBV4-2	TRBD2	many	TRBJ2-3	TGTGCCAGCAGCCAAGGGACTAGCGGGGGGGCAGATACGCAGTATTTT	CASSQGTSGGADTQYF
TRBV7-6	TRBD2	few	TRBJ2-2	TGTGCCAGCAGCTTAGAGGGACTAGCGGGGGAGCCCGGGGAGCTGTTTTTT	CASSLEGLAGEPGELFF
TRBV7-8	.	few	TRBJ1-1	TGTGCCAGCAGCTTAGAGGGCCGGATCGGGAATAGGAAGGACACTGAAGCTTTCTTT	CASSLEGRIGNRKDTEAFF
TRBV30	.	few	TRBJ1-1	TGTGCCTGGAGTGGGGTAGGGATGAACACTGAAGCTTTCTTT	CAWSGVGMNTEAFF
TRBV5-1	TRBD2	many	TRBJ2-3	TGCGCCAGCAGCTTGTCCGGGGGGGGGACAGATACGCAGTATTTT	CASSLSGGGTDTQYF
TRBV7-2	TRBD1	few	TRBJ1-1	TGTGCCAGCAGCTCGGACAGGGGAAAGGCTTTCTTT	CASSSDRGKAFF
TRBV4-2	.	few	TRBJ2-5	TGTGCCAGCAGCCAAAAGTTGGGGGCCTGGGAGACCCAGTACTTC	CASSQKLGAWETQYF